The rows below give T cell receptor beta chains drawn from one sample of a study of blood T cell repertoires in COVID-19. TCRdb's table, derived via immunoSEQ multiplex PCR, lists solely in-frame clones and lacks some. The sample has 200,000 to 250,000 clones; roughly 88% are singletons. The sequenced sample was peripheral blood. The receptors here all came from a man over 45 with COVID-19, enrolled during active disease. CDR3s include the opening cysteine and the closing phenylalanine or tryptophan. The D gene is left open where the match is weak. Not every row has a clone size; where given, it reads once, few, many or a size class.

cdr3_length j_call v_call clone_size d_call cdr3_nt cdr3_aa
14 TRBJ2-7 TRBV6-2/TRBV6-3 . . TGTGCCAGCAGTCCACAGAGGGGGACCTACGAGCAGTACTTC CASSPQRGTYEQYF
11 TRBJ1-4 TRBV20-1 . . TGCAGTGCTAGGATCGGGGAAAAACTGTTTTTT CSARIGEKLFF
14 TRBJ2-4 TRBV10-3 . . TGTGCCATCAGTGAGAAAGGGAGGCAAAACATTCAGTACTTC CAISEKGRQNIQYF
17 TRBJ2-4 TRBV7-9 . . TGTGCCAGCAGCTCCTTAACGGGGGAAAGCCCCAAAAACATTCAGTACTTC CASSSLTGESPKNIQYF
16 TRBJ2-7 TRBV19 . TRBD1 TGTGCCAGTAGTACCTCGGGACAGGCTACGAGTTACGAGCAGTACTTC CASSTSGQATSYEQYF
14 TRBJ2-3 TRBV5-6 . . TGTGCCAGCAGCTTGACAGGGAGAACAGATACGCAGTATTTT CASSLTGRTDTQYF
20 TRBJ1-5 TRBV5-3 . . TGTGCCAGAAGCTTGTGGCGGGGGTACGGGGGCCCTTGGGGCAATCAGCCCCAGCATTTT CARSLWRGYGGPWGNQPQHF
13 TRBJ2-5 TRBV14 . TRBD1 TGTGCCAGCAGCCGAGGGACAGTGGAGACCCAGTACTTC CASSRGTVETQYF
17 TRBJ1-1 TRBV18 few TRBD1 TGTGCCAGCTCACCACTCCCGGGACAGGATCTTAACACTGAAGCTTTCTTT CASSPLPGQDLNTEAFF
14 TRBJ2-7 TRBV10-3 . . TGTGCCATCAGTGTGGGTAGCGGTTCCTACGAGCAGTACTTC CAISVGSGSYEQYF
15 TRBJ2-5 TRBV5-5 . TRBD2 TGTGCCAGCAGCTCCGGGACTAGCGCTTGGGAGACCCAGTACTTC CASSSGTSAWETQYF
16 TRBJ2-5 TRBV29-1 once TRBD1 TGCAGCGTTGAAGAGGGGAACAGGGGGCTTTGGGAGACCCAGTACTTC CSVEEGNRGLWETQYF
12 TRBJ1-2 TRBV12-3/TRBV12-4 . . TGTGCCAGCAGTTTCGGGTCCCTTGGCTACACCTTC CASSFGSLGYTF
15 TRBJ2-5 TRBV7-3 . TRBD1 TGTGCCAGCAGCTTAGGACAGGGGGCCAGTGAGACCCAGTACTTC CASSLGQGASETQYF
14 TRBJ2-1 TRBV6-5 . . TGTGCCAGCAGTTACTCTGGCCGGGAGAGGGAGCAGTTCTTC CASSYSGREREQFF
15 TRBJ2-7 TRBV7-2 . TRBD1 TGTGCCAGCAGCTCCCACAGGGGGCCATCCTACGAGCAGTACTTC CASSSHRGPSYEQYF
15 TRBJ2-1 TRBV11-2 . . TGTGCCAGCAGCTTAGAGATACAGGCCTACAATGAGCAGTTCTTC CASSLEIQAYNEQFF
18 TRBJ1-4 TRBV5-1 . . TGCGCCAGCAGCTTTGGGAGGACTCCGGCCAGCTCTAATGAAAAACTGTTTTTT CASSFGRTPASSNEKLFF
15 TRBJ1-5 TRBV27 . . TGTGCCAGCAGTTCTGGGAGGGGACCAAATCAGCCCCAGCATTTT CASSSGRGPNQPQHF
14 TRBJ1-5 TRBV6-2/TRBV6-3 . . TGTGCCAGCAGTTTCCGGGGTATCAATCAGCCCCAGCATTTT CASSFRGINQPQHF
14 TRBJ1-4 TRBV7-3 . . TGTGCCAGCGGACGGACGGGGAGGGAAGGAAAACTGTTTTTT CASGRTGREGKLFF
15 TRBJ1-5 TRBV19 . . TGTGCCAGTATCCTACGGGGGGGTGGACGACAGCCCCAGCATTTT CASILRGGGRQPQHF
21 TRBJ1-4 TRBV9 many . TGTGCCAGCAGCGTATTCCCAGAGACGACAGGAGAAGTTGCAACTAATGAAAAACTGTTTTTT CASSVFPETTGEVATNEKLFF
14 TRBJ2-3 TRBV7-9 . . TGTGCCAGCAGCGAAGTCGGTTTCAAAGATACGCAGTATTTT CASSEVGFKDTQYF
15 TRBJ2-7 TRBV9 few . TGTGCCAGCAGCGTAGGTAGGGGTCGTAACCACGAGCAGTACTTC CASSVGRGRNHEQYF
13 TRBJ1-1 TRBV9 . . TGTGCCAGCAGCGCACATCAGAACACTGAAGCTTTCTTT CASSAHQNTEAFF
15 TRBJ2-7 TRBV7-9 . TRBD1 TGTGCCAGCAGCCCCAGGGACAGGGGAGGCTACGAGCAGTACTTC CASSPRDRGGYEQYF
14 TRBJ1-5 TRBV19 . TRBD1 TGTGCCAGTGACAGGGATCGGGGCAATCAGCCCCAGCATTTT CASDRDRGNQPQHF
15 TRBJ2-1 TRBV7-2 . . TGTGCCAGCAGTCTAAGCCGGGGATCCTACAATGAGCAGTTCTTC CASSLSRGSYNEQFF
15 TRBJ1-5 TRBV5-5 . TRBD1 TGTGCCAGCAGCTTTGAGGTAGGGGGCCATCAGCCCCAGCATTTT CASSFEVGGHQPQHF
12 TRBJ2-7 TRBV29-1 . . TGCAGCGTTGGAATATGGCCGAAAGAGCAGTACTTC CSVGIWPKEQYF
16 TRBJ2-5 TRBV9 . . TGTGCCAGCAGCGTAGTCGTCGGGGTCGGACAAGAGACCCAGTACTTC CASSVVVGVGQETQYF
16 TRBJ2-3 TRBV18 . TRBD1 TGTGCCAGCTCACCCTGGACAGGGGAAGGGTCAGATACGCAGTATTTT CASSPWTGEGSDTQYF
13 TRBJ1-1 TRBV7-8 . . TGTGCCAGCAGCCCCACGGGAGCAATGGTAGCTTTCTTT CASSPTGAMVAFF
15 TRBJ2-3 TRBV5-4 . . TGTGCCAGCAGCTACCTAGCGTCTAGCACAGATACGCAGTATTTT CASSYLASSTDTQYF